This T cell receptor beta chain was observed in a study of blood T cell repertoires in COVID-19. Repertoires were generated with immunoSEQ multiplex PCR, while TCRdb's copy carries only in-frame clones and drops some. The sample yields just under 85,000 clones, roughly 86% seen once. The CDR3 covers 14 residues. The chain couples TRBV21-1 to TRBJ1-5. TRBV21-1 is a listed pseudogene. The receptor was isolated from an elderly man with active or convalescent COVID-19. The material sequenced was peripheral blood. CDR3 sequence: CASSPTQPGQPQHF. DNA for the CDR3: TGTGCCAGCAGCCCGACACAACCGGGGCAGCCCCAGCATTTT.